Each of the 25 T cell receptor beta chains below was sequenced from the same sample in a study of cytomegalovirus exposure and HLA in healthy donors. Sequencing was performed with immunoSEQ multiplex PCR; in TCRdb, only in-frame clones are kept and a portion is missing. The sample has 55,000 to 65,000 clones; roughly 94% are singletons. Sequencing used PBMCs. The receptors originated from a woman younger than 30 in good health and CMV-seropositive.

The gene calls are TRBV30 and TRBJ1-5, with D hard to call. The CDR3 has 13 amino acids. The germline V gene has CDR1 GTSNPN and CDR2 SVGIG (reference sequence). The V end was cut by 4 bases, the J end by 4 bases, with 11 bases between. CDR3 bases: TGTGCCTGGACCTATGGAGAGAATCAGCCCCAGCATTTT. Translated: CAWTYGENQPQHF.

CDR3 loop: CASSAKNYEQYF. The CDR3 bases are TGTGCCAGCAGTGCGAAGAATTACGAGCAGTACTTC. The chain couples TRBV14 to TRBJ2-7; D gene ambiguous. Per germline, CDR1 SGHDN and CDR2 FVKESK. This CDR3 has 12 amino acids. Deletions cut 6 bases from V and 4 bases from J, with 10 bases between. The full variable domain, in which reference TRBV14 and TRBJ2-7 provide the parts outside the CDR3, is EAGVTQFPSHSVIEKGQTVTLRCDPISGHDNLYWYRRVMGKEIKFLLHFVKESKQDESGMPNNRFLAERTGGTYSTLKVQPAELEDSGVYFCASSAKNYEQYFGPGTRLTVT.

The gene calls are TRBV5-1 and TRBJ2-2; D gene uncertain. CDR1 and CDR2 (germline): SGHRS, YFSETQ. This CDR3 region has 15 residues. V lost 2 bases and J lost 1, with 9 bases in between. The CDR3 spells CASSFHRQNTGELFF. CDR3 in DNA: TGCGCCAGCAGCTTTCACAGACAGAACACCGGGGAGCTGTTTTTT.

V is TRBV7-9 and J is TRBJ2-1, with D maybe TRBD2 (6 bases). CDR3 size: 14 residues. The V end lost 1 base, the J end lost 9 bases, and 13 bases lay between the germline ends. Germline CDR1 reads SEHNR; CDR2 reads FQNEAQ (reference sequence). DNA for the CDR3: TGTGCCAGCAGCTTAGTTCCCCCGCGGGGTGAGCAGTTCTTC. Its translation is CASSLVPPRGEQFF. The full variable domain, with the rest looked up from reference TRBV7-9 and TRBJ2-1, is DTGVSQNPRHKITKRGQNVTFRCDPISEHNRLYWYRQTLGQGPEFLTYFQNEAQLEKSRLLSDRFSAERPKGSFSTLEIQRTEQGDSAMYLCASSLVPPRGEQFFGPGTRLTVL.

This chain links TRBV4-1 with TRBJ2-1, with D unresolved. Looked up from germline, CDR1 is MGHRA and CDR2 is YSYEKL. Trimming left V 2 bases short and J 5 bases short, with 4 bases between. The CDR3 has 12 residues. CDR3 in amino acids: CASSQLDNEQFF. CDR3 DNA sequence: TGCGCCAGCAGCCAACTCGACAATGAGCAGTTCTTC.

The chain couples TRBV28 to TRBJ1-1; D not certain. Germline CDR1 reads MDHEN; CDR2 reads SYDVKM. This CDR3 spans 13 amino acids. The ends were cut back, 5 bases at V and 1 base at J, with 8 bases in the middle. CDR3 amino acids: CASSHLGNTEAFF. In nucleotides, the CDR3 is TGTGCCAGCAGTCACCTAGGGAACACTGAAGCTTTCTTT.

The rearrangement links TRBV27 to TRBJ2-5; 9 positions agree with TRBD1. V shed 3 bases and J 4 bases; nucleotides not matched to a gene: 0. The CDR3 consists of 13 residues. In germline, CDR1 is MNHEY, CDR2 SMNVEV (reference sequence). The CDR3 bases are TGTGCCAGCAGTTTGACAGGGGGAGAGACCCAGTACTTC. Translated, it gives CASSLTGGETQYF.

This clone was recorded once. The CDR3 bases are TGTGCCTGGAGTGTAACCAGAATAAAGGAGACCCAGTACTTC. It encodes CAWSVTRIKETQYF. The V call is TRBV30, the J call TRBJ2-5; D not resolved. There are 14 residues in the CDR3. V lost 0 bases and J lost 5, with 13 bases in between. From germline, CDR1 is GTSNPN and CDR2 SVGIG (reference sequence).

This clone was recorded a few times. V is TRBV11-1 and J is TRBJ1-2, with D perhaps matching TRBD1 (6 bases). Trimming left V 6 bases short and J 6 bases short, with 17 bases between. The CDR3 totals 14 residues. The V gene's germline CDR1 is SGHAT and CDR2 FQDESV (reference sequence). CDR3 residues: CASRGAGTLDGYTF. CDR3 coding DNA: TGTGCCAGCAGGGGGGCAGGGACGCTGGATGGCTACACCTTC.

This rearrangement joins TRBV28 to TRBJ1-2, with D possibly TRBD1 on 6 matching bases. V gave up 5 bases and J gave up 0 bases, with 22 bases separating them. This CDR3 has 18 amino acids. Germline CDR1 MDHEN, CDR2 SYDVKM. In DNA form, the CDR3 reads TGTGCCAGCAGTCCCGTGACAGGCCCCTCTGTCTCTAACTATGGCTACACCTTC. It translates to CASSPVTGPSVSNYGYTF.

The rearrangement joins TRBV11-3 to TRBJ2-1; possibly TRBD2 for D (6 bases). The CDR3 length is 14 residues. CDR1 is SGHNT and CDR2 is YENEEA in the germline V gene. Trimming pared 3 bases from V and 8 bases from J, leaving 14 bases between. CDR3 amino acids: CASSFGGAPDEQFF. CDR3 sequence (DNA): TGTGCCAGCAGCTTCGGCGGGGCCCCTGATGAGCAGTTCTTC.

The chain has TRBV19 and TRBJ1-1; D is uncertain. V was clipped by 7 bases and J by 4 bases, with 10 bases between them. From germline, CDR1 is LNHDA and CDR2 SQIVND (reference sequence). CDR3 length: 12 residues. CDR3 amino acids: CASNGEVTEAFF. The CDR3, as DNA: TGTGCCAGTAACGGGGAGGTCACTGAAGCTTTCTTT.

The V call is TRBV5-4, the J call TRBJ2-2; TRBD1 matches at 8 bases. The V gene end was trimmed by 5 bases and the J gene end by 1 base; junction bases not matched to a gene: 7. The CDR3 is 16 amino acids. Germline V gene sequence: CDR1 SGHNT, CDR2 YYREEE (reference sequence). This CDR3 is CASSLTGTGNTGELFF. CDR3 DNA: TGTGCCAGCAGTTTAACCGGGACAGGGAACACCGGGGAGCTGTTTTTT.

As for this clone: This same CDR3 is encoded by further DNA sequences in the sample. The V and J genes are TRBV5-1 and TRBJ2-1; 8 nucleotides align to TRBD2. This CDR3 has 15 residues. After removal of 2 bases from V and 4 bases from J, the junction contained 5 bases not matched to a gene. Germline V gives CDR1 SGHRS, CDR2 YFSETQ. The CDR3 DNA reads TGCGCCAGCAGCTTAAGCGGGAGTTCATACAATGAGCAGTTCTTC. Its protein is CASSLSGSSYNEQFF.

The CDR3 spells CASRLTGEWEKLFF. CDR3 bases: TGTGCCAGCAGGCTGACAGGGGAATGGGAAAAACTGTTTTTT. The chain joins TRBV6-5 to TRBJ1-4; 8 positions match TRBD1. The germline V gene encodes CDR1 MNHEY and CDR2 SVGAGI. CDR3 length equals 14 residues. V lost 6 bases to trimming and J lost 8 bases; unmatched junction nucleotides: 8.

The V call is TRBV11-1, the J call TRBJ2-1; 7 bases are a match to TRBD2. From germline, CDR1 is SGHAT and CDR2 FQDESV (reference sequence). V lost 0 bases, J lost 7 bases, and 6 bases stayed unmatched. This CDR3 is built from 15 residues. The CDR3 region has the DNA TGTGCCAGCAGCTTAGCGGGAGGGGAGTGGAATGAGCAGTTCTTC. Its translation is CASSLAGGEWNEQFF.

The chain is built from TRBV18 and TRBJ2-5; a weak D match, TRBD1 (5 bases). Germline V gene lookup returns CDR1 KGHSH and CDR2 LQKENI. CDR3 length: 14 residues. V shed 2 bases and J shed 1 base, with 8 bases lying between them. This CDR3 is CASSPGAAQETQYF. Here the CDR3 DNA reads TGTGCCAGCTCACCAGGGGCAGCCCAAGAGACCCAGTACTTC.

The chain recombines TRBV6-1 with TRBJ2-7; D is perhaps TRBD1 (6 bases). The CDR3 spans 16 residues. Germline loops: CDR1 MNHNS, CDR2 SASEGT. Trimming pared 3 bases from V and 0 bases from J, leaving 15 bases between. CDR3 protein: CASSEPGGLPSYEQYF. CDR3 DNA sequence: TGTGCCAGCAGTGAGCCTGGGGGCCTCCCCTCCTACGAGCAGTACTTC.

The gene calls are TRBV10-2 and TRBJ2-7, with D possibly matching TRBD2 (6 bases). From germline, CDR1 is WSHSY and CDR2 SAAADI. V was shortened by 3 bases and J by 6 bases, with 21 bases between the two germline ends. The CDR3 totals 16 residues. The CDR3: CASSDLRRDQDFEQYF. CDR3 bases: TGCGCCAGCAGTGACCTCCGGCGGGACCAGGATTTCGAGCAGTACTTC.

This rearrangement joins TRBV6-5 to TRBJ1-2; a weak D match, TRBD1 (6 bases). CDR1 is MNHEY and CDR2 is SVGAGI in the germline V gene. CDR3 length: 14 residues. The V end lost 0 bases, the J end lost 5 bases, and 10 bases lay between the germline ends. In nucleotides, the CDR3 is TGTGCCAGCAGTTACTCGACAGGCTTTTATGGCTACACCTTC. The encoded protein is CASSYSTGFYGYTF.

V usage is TRBV4-1 and J usage is TRBJ1-1; 7 bases agree with TRBD1. The CDR3 sequence is 16 residues long. V gave up 4 bases and J gave up 5 bases; unmatched junction bases: 13. CDR1 is MGHRA, CDR2 YSYEKL, per germline. This chain's CDR3 is CASSRNIQTGRTEAFF. CDR3 bases: TGCGCCAGCAGCCGCAATATCCAGACAGGGCGGACTGAAGCTTTCTTT.

This clone came up once. The chain links TRBV28 to TRBJ2-1, with D maybe TRBD2 (6 bases). Germline values: CDR1 MDHEN, CDR2 SYDVKM. The CDR3 totals 15 residues. V was shortened by 6 bases and J by 3 bases, with 15 bases between the two germline ends. The CDR3 bases are TGTGCCAGCAGGCCGACGACTAGTGGCTACAATGAGCAGTTCTTC. Translation: CASRPTTSGYNEQFF.

The chain has TRBV28 and TRBJ2-1; perhaps TRBD2 as D (6 bases). The CDR3 spans 13 residues. Per germline, CDR1 MDHEN and CDR2 SYDVKM. V lost 8 bases and J 5 bases, leaving 13 bases between the germline ends. The CDR3 DNA reads as TGTGCCAGCTGGAGGGGCCATAACAATGAGCAGTTCTTC. This sequence encodes CASWRGHNNEQFF.

This clone was observed once. The chain joins TRBV5-1 to TRBJ2-5, with no clear D. The better agreement between TRBJ2-7 and the DNA end casts doubt on the J call. CDR3 length: 15 residues. In germline, CDR1 is SGHRS, CDR2 YFSETQ. CDR3 amino acids: CASSLDRGVSYEQYF. As DNA, the CDR3 is TGCGCCAGCAGCTTGGATCGCGGAGTCTCCTACGAGCAGTACTTC.

The CDR3, as DNA: TGTGCCAGCAGCCTCCCGACTAGCGGGAGGGCCGTTGGGAATGAGCAGTTCTTC. Translation: CASSLPTSGRAVGNEQFF. The chain couples TRBV13 to TRBJ2-1; TRBD2 agrees at 14 bases. The germline V gene encodes CDR1 PRHDT and CDR2 FYEKMQ (reference sequence). The CDR3 runs 18 residues. Trimming at V came to 5 bases and at J to 7 bases, leaving 13 bases not matched to a gene.